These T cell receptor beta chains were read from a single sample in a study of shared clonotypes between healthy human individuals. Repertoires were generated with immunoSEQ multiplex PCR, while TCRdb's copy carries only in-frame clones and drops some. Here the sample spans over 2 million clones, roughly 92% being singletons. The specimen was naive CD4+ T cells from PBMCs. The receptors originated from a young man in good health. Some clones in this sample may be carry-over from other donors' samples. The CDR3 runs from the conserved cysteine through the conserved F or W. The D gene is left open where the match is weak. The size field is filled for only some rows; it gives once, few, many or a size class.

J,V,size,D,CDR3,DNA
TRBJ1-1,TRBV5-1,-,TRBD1,CASRQTGDNTEAFF,TGCGCCAGCAGACAGACAGGGGATAACACTGAAGCTTTCTTT
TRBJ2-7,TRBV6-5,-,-,CASSYRGASPDEQYF,TGTGCCAGCAGTTACCGGGGGGCGAGCCCCGACGAGCAGTACTTC
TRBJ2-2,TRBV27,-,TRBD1,CASSFPQGVRSGELFF,TGTGCCAGCAGTTTTCCCCAGGGGGTCCGTTCCGGGGAGCTGTTTTTT
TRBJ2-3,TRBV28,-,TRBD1,CASSPLFRDSKQYF,TGTGCCAGCAGCCCCCTATTTCGGGACAGTAAGCAGTATTTT
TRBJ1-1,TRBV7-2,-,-,CASSFDRWNTEAFF,TGTGCCAGCAGCTTTGACAGATGGAACACTGAAGCTTTCTTT
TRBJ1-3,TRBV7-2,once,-,CASSSGPTGFSGNTIYF,TGTGCCAGCAGCTCTGGTCCAACAGGTTTCTCTGGAAACACCATATATTTT
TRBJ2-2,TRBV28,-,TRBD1,CASSLFGQGVTGELFF,TGTGCCAGCAGTTTATTTGGACAGGGCGTCACCGGGGAGCTGTTTTTT
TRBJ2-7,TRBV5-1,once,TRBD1,CASSSKGTGAEEQYF,TGCGCCAGCAGCTCGAAAGGGACAGGGGCTGAGGAGCAGTACTTC
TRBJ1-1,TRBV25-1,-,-,CASSESLGGGTEAFF,TGTGCCAGCAGTGAATCTCTGGGGGGTGGAACTGAAGCTTTCTTT
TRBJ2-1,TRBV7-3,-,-,CASSLKGPWENEQFF,TGTGCCAGCAGCTTAAAGGGCCCTTGGGAGAATGAGCAGTTCTTC
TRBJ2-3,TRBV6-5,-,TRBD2,CASTRLAASTDTQYF,TGTGCCAGCACAAGACTAGCGGCTAGCACAGATACGCAGTATTTT
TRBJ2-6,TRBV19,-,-,CASSIELGSGANVLTF,TGTGCCAGTAGTATAGAGTTAGGATCTGGGGCCAACGTCCTGACTTTC
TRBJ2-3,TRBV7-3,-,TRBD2,CASSVTGTTGSDTQYF,TGTGCCAGCAGCGTTACCGGGACTACTGGCTCGGATACGCAGTATTTT
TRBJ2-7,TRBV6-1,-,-,CASSETGYEQYF,TGTGCCAGCAGTGAAACAGGGTACGAGCAGTACTTC
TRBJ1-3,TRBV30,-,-,CAWSVVGTGSRNTIYF,TGTGCCTGGAGTGTAGTCGGTACAGGGTCTAGAAACACCATATATTTT
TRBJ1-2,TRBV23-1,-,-,CASTSWGRYGYTF,TGCGCCAGCACTTCCTGGGGAAGGTATGGCTACACCTTC
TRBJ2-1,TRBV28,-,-,CASSLRGSEQFF,TGTGCCAGCAGTTTAAGGGGATCTGAGCAGTTCTTC
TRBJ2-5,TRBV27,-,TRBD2,CASSVGLAGGPAETQYF,TGTGCCAGCAGTGTGGGACTAGCGGGAGGGCCCGCTGAGACCCAGTACTTC
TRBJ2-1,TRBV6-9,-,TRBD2,CASSYVTSGRYNEQFF,TGTGCCAGCAGTTACGTGACTAGCGGGAGATACAATGAGCAGTTCTTC
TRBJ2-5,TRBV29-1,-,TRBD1,CSGGPGQASQETQYF,TGCAGCGGGGGGCCCGGACAGGCGTCCCAAGAGACCCAGTACTTC
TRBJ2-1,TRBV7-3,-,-,CASSFGGPGSYNEQFF,TGTGCCAGCAGCTTTGGAGGGCCGGGCTCCTACAATGAGCAGTTCTTC
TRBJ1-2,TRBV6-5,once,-,CASSGEAGGYTF,TGTGCCAGCAGTGGGGAGGCGGGTGGCTACACCTTC
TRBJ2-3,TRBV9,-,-,CASSVGLDRTDTQYF,TGTGCCAGCAGCGTAGGGCTGGATCGCACAGATACGCAGTATTTT
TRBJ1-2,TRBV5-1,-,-,CASSLAGDGYTF,TGCGCCAGCAGCTTGGCTGGAGATGGCTACACCTTC
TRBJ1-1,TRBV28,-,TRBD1,CASSFWEQGKTEAFF,TGTGCCAGCAGTTTCTGGGAACAGGGGAAGACTGAAGCTTTCTTT
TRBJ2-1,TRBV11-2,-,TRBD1,CASSSDLRDSRNKQFF,TGTGCCAGCAGCTCCGATCTCCGGGACAGTCGAAATAAGCAGTTCTTC